This paragraph reports one TCR beta chain. This sample stems from a study of shared clonotypes between healthy human individuals. Study-wide context: Three plates each covered CD4 naive and memory; CD8 naive two, CD8 memory one.

The germline V gene has CDR1 MDHEN and CDR2 SYDVKM. Germline trimming cut 6 bases from V and 1 base from J; bases unmatched to any gene: 16. The CDR3 covers 19 residues. The table came from immunoSEQ multiplex PCR; TCRdb's copy has only in-frame clones and leaves some out. Here the sample spans roughly 2.2 million clones, more than 80% being singletons. This receptor was identified in a man aged 18 to 29 in good health. Some clones in this sample may be carry-over from other donors' samples. Material: naive CD4+ T cells from PBMCs. The subset was: CD45RA+ positively selected. The chain links TRBV28 to TRBJ1-5; 9 bases line up with TRBD1. The CDR3 DNA reads as TGTGCCAGCAGCGCTTTCCCCGGGACAGGGATCGGGAGCAATCAGCCCCAGCATTTT. It codes for CASSAFPGTGIGSNQPQHF. Complete variable domain (other parts from reference TRBV28 and TRBJ1-5): DVKVTQSSRYLVKRTGEKVFLECVQDMDHENMFWYRQDPGLGLRLIYFSYDVKMKEKGDIPEGYSVSREKKERFSLILESASTNQTSMYLCASSAFPGTGIGSNQPQHFGDGTRLSIL.